One sample yielded the 14 T cell receptor beta chains listed below, sequenced in a study of T-cell memory formation after mild COVID-19. TCRdb called the 5' RACE reads again in MiXCR, with one record for every CDR3 protein. The data show 210,000 or so distinct CDR3 sequences, around 17% seen once. The material sequenced was PBMCs or a T cell subset sorted from them (not recorded which). These TCRs come from an adult woman who had mild COVID-19 (a few samples of this study predate the infection). Cell type and time point are not known.

This clonotype has a count of ten or more. This chain links TRBV20-1 with TRBJ1-2, with D unresolved. This CDR3 is 13 amino acids long. V lost 6 bases, J lost 8 bases, and 19 bases lay in between. Germline CDR1 reads DFQATT; CDR2 reads SNEGSKA (reference sequence). The CDR3 is CSAPLSGSWGYTF. The CDR3 DNA is TGCAGTGCCCCCCTCTCCGGGTCTTGGGGCTACACCTTC.

This clonotype has only one observation. Its ends do not fully match the called genes, so a read error is possible. The CDR3 reads CAWTSGGKAYEQYF. CDR3 nucleotides: TGTGCTTGGACTAGCGGAGGGAAGGCCTACGAGCAGTACTTC. The chain has TRBV30 and TRBJ2-7, with 10 bases lining up with TRBD2. This CDR3 contains 14 residues. Germline CDR1 reads GTSNPN; CDR2 reads SVGIG (reference sequence).

V usage is TRBV5-1 and J usage is TRBJ1-2; no clear D. V lost 2 bases and J lost 4, with 9 bases in between. The CDR3 runs 13 residues. Germline V gives CDR1 SGHRS, CDR2 YFSETQ. This chain's CDR3 is CASSFGEVYGYTF. The CDR3 DNA is TGCGCCAGCAGCTTTGGGGAAGTCTATGGCTACACCTTC.

The chain has TRBV19 and TRBJ1-3; no clear D. This CDR3 region has 14 residues. The V and J ends lost 3 bases and 7 bases respectively, with 13 bases between them. CDR1 is LNHDA, CDR2 SQIVND, per germline (reference sequence). The CDR3 is CASSMVEGWNTIYF. DNA of the CDR3: TGTGCCAGTAGTATGGTGGAGGGCTGGAACACCATATATTTT. Full variable domain (rest looked up from reference TRBV19 and TRBJ1-3): DGGITQSPKYLFRKEGQNVTLSCEQNLNHDAMYWYRQDPGQGLRLIYYSQIVNDFQKGDIAEGYSVSREKKESFPLTVTSAQKNPTAFYLCASSMVEGWNTIYFGEGSWLTVV.

To note about this clonotype: Germline is not matched at one junction end, which may reflect a read error. This chain uses TRBV12-3 or TRBV12-4 with TRBJ2-5, with a tentative D call TRBD2 (5 bases). The length of the CDR3 is 13 residues. The DNA for the CDR3 is TGTGCCAGCAGTCCGAGTAGCGAAGAGACTCAGTACTTC. The encoded protein is CASSPSSEETQYF.

This chain connects TRBV11-1 to TRBJ1-2, with D unclear. The CDR3 has 13 residues. Germline lookup yields CDR1 SGHAT and CDR2 FQDESV (reference sequence). Trimming took 3 bases from V and 3 from J, leaving 8 bases between them. CDR3 region: CASSFNGDYGYTF. The CDR3 DNA reads TGTGCCAGCAGCTTCAACGGAGACTATGGCTACACCTTC.

The rearrangement links TRBV25-1 to TRBJ2-2, with 7 bases fitting TRBD2. The V segment lost 4 bases and the J segment 0 bases; nucleotides outside the gene matches: 2. Germline CDR1 is MGHDK and CDR2 is SYGVNS. CDR3 length: 15 residues. The CDR3 region is CASSVLATNTGELFF. The CDR3 bases are TGTGCCAGCAGTGTACTAGCGACGAACACCGGGGAGCTGTTTTTT.

This clonotype occurred a few times. The chain combines TRBV7-9 with TRBJ2-3; 10 positions match TRBD2. Germline V gives CDR1 SEHNR, CDR2 FQNEAQ (reference sequence). The CDR3 is 18 residues long. Trimming removed 2 bases from V and 2 bases from J; junction bases left unmatched: 10. CDR3 in amino acids: CASSLIAGGRRFTDTQYF. The CDR3 nucleotides read TGTGCCAGCAGCTTAATAGCGGGAGGCCGGCGGTTCACAGATACGCAGTATTTT.

The DNA of the CDR3 is TGTGCCAGCCTCCGGGACAGCGGGGCACTAGGCTATGGCTACACCTTC. This translates into CASLRDSGALGYGYTF. The chain recombines TRBV7-2 with TRBJ1-2, with 7 bases fitting TRBD1. The CDR3 loop spans 16 amino acids. Trimming at V came to 8 bases and at J to 4 bases, leaving 16 bases not matched to a gene. Germline V gene sequence: CDR1 SGHTA, CDR2 FQGNSA.

The gene calls are TRBV19 and TRBJ1-5; possible D gene TRBD1, 5 bases. This CDR3 has 14 amino acids. Per germline, CDR1 LNHDA and CDR2 SQIVND (reference sequence). Trimming cost V 5 bases and J 6 bases, with 14 bases left between them. The CDR3 sequence: CASSLRGKGQPQHF. For the CDR3, the DNA is TGTGCCAGTAGTCTGAGGGGAAAGGGTCAGCCCCAGCATTTT.

This clonotype was observed a few times. The chain has TRBV5-1 and TRBJ2-5, with D perhaps TRBD2 (5 bases). This CDR3 has 14 residues. The germline V gene has CDR1 SGHRS and CDR2 YFSETQ. V was cut by 9 bases and J by 4 bases, with 19 bases left in between. The CDR3 region has the DNA TGCGCCACCACCGTCTCGGGGAGCGGAGAGACCCAGTACTTC. This sequence encodes CATTVSGSGETQYF.

CDR3 loop: CASVLGGINEQYF. The DNA for the CDR3 is TGTGCCAGCGTTCTAGGGGGGATAAACGAGCAGTACTTC. The V call is TRBV5-8, the J call TRBJ2-7; possibly TRBD1 or TRBD2 for D (6 bases each). This CDR3 is built from 13 residues. Germline CDR1 and CDR2: SGHTS and YDEGEE. V lost 7 bases and J lost 5, with 16 bases in between.

V gene TRBV11-2 combines with J gene TRBJ1-1; TRBD1 matches 7 bases. The CDR3 is 14 residues long. Germline V gene data show CDR1 as SGHAT and CDR2 as FQNNGV. V gave up 0 bases and J gave up 6 bases; unmatched junction bases: 4. The CDR3 here is CASSLDVGTAEAFF. Here the CDR3 DNA reads TGTGCCAGCAGCTTAGATGTCGGGACAGCTGAAGCTTTCTTT.

This clonotype was counted between two and nine times. The chain combines TRBV5-5 with TRBJ2-7; 7 bases match TRBD1. Germline V CDR1 and CDR2: SGHKS, YYEKEE (reference sequence). The CDR3 consists of 15 residues. The trim removed 6 bases at V and 2 bases at J, leaving 11 bases unmatched. The CDR3 reads CASTEPGTATYEQYF. CDR3 in DNA: TGTGCCAGCACAGAACCCGGGACAGCCACCTACGAGCAGTACTTC. The full variable domain, rest sourced from reference TRBV5-5 and TRBJ2-7, is DAGVTQSPTHLIKTRGQQVTLRCSPISGHKSVSWYQQVLGQGPQFIFQYYEKEERGRGNFPDRFSARQFPNYSSELNVNALLLGDSALYLCASTEPGTATYEQYFGPGTRLTVT.